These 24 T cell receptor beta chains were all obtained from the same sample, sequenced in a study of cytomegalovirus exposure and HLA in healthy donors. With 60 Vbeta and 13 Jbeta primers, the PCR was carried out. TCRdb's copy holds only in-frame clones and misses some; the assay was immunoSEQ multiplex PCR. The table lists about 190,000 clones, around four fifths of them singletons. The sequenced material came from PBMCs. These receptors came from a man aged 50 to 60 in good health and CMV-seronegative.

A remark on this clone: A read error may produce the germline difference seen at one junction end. The CDR3 region is CASRDTGVANTGELFF. CDR3 DNA sequence: TGTGCCAGCCGTGACACAGGCGTCGCGAACACCGGGGAGCTGTTTTTT. This rearrangement joins TRBV6-4 to TRBJ2-2, with TRBD1 as a possible D gene (5 bases). Germline V gene sequence: CDR1 MRHNA, CDR2 SNTAGT. CDR3 length equals 16 residues.

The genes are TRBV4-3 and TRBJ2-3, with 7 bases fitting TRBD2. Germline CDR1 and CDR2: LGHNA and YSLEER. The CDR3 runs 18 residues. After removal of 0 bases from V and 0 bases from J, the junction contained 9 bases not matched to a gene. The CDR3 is CASSQEGASGLSTDTQYF. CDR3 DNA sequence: TGCGCCAGCAGCCAAGAAGGTGCTAGCGGACTTAGCACAGATACGCAGTATTTT.

The CDR3 sequence is CASSQSRVYGTQYF. CDR3 sequence (DNA): TGCGCCAGCAGCCAATCCCGGGTCTACGGGACCCAGTACTTC. The chain has TRBV4-1 and TRBJ2-5; D remains ambiguous. The CDR3 sequence is 14 residues long. CDR1 and CDR2 (germline): MGHRA, YSYEKL. Trimming removed 2 bases at V and 7 bases at J, with 14 bases between.

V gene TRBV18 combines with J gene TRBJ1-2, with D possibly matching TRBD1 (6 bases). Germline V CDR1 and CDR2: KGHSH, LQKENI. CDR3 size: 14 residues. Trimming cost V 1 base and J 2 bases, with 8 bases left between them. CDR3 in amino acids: CASSPLDRNYGYTF. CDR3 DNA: TGTGCCAGCTCACCACTCGACAGGAACTATGGCTACACCTTC. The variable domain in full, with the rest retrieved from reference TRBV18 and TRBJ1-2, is NAGVMQNPRHLVRRRGQEARLRCSPMKGHSHVYWYRQLPEEGLKFMVYLQKENIIDESGMPKERFSAEFPKEGPSILRIQQVVRGDSAAYFCASSPLDRNYGYTFGSGTRLTVV.

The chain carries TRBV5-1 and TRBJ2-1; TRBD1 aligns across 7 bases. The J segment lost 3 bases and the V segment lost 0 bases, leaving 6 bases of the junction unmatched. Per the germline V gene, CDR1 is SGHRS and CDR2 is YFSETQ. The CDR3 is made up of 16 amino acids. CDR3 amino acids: CASSLGVGGFYNEQFF. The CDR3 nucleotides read TGCGCCAGCAGCTTGGGAGTAGGGGGCTTCTACAATGAGCAGTTCTTC. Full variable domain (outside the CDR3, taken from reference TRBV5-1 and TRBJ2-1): KAGVTQTPRYLIKTRGQQVTLSCSPISGHRSVSWYQQTPGQGLQFLFEYFSETQRNKGNFPGRFSGRQFSNSRSEMNVSTLELGDSALYLCASSLGVGGFYNEQFFGPGTRLTVL.

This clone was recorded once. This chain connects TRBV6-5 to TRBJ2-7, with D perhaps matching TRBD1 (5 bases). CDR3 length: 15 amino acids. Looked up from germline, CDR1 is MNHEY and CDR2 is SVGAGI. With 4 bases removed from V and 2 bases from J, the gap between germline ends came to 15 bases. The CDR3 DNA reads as TGTGCCAGCAGTTTGGACACCTATAGACCCTACGAGCAGTACTTC. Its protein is CASSLDTYRPYEQYF.

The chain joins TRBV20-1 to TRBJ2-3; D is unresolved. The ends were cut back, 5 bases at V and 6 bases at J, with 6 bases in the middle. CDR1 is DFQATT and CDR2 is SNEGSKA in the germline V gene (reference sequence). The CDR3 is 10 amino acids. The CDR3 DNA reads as TGCAGTGCTTGGGCGGATACGCAGTATTTT. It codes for CSAWADTQYF.

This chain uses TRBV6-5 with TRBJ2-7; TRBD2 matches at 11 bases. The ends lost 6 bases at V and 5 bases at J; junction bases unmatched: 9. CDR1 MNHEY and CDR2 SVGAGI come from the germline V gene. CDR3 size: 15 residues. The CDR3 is CASRRGLAAADEQYF. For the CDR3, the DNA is TGTGCCAGCAGAAGGGGACTAGCGGCCGCCGACGAGCAGTACTTC.

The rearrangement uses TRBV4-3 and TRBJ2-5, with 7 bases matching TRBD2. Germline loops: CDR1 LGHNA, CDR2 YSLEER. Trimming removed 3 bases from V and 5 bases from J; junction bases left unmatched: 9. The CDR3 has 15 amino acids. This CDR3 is CASSHTGLSPETQYF. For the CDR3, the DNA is TGCGCCAGCAGCCACACGGGACTATCCCCGGAGACCCAGTACTTC.

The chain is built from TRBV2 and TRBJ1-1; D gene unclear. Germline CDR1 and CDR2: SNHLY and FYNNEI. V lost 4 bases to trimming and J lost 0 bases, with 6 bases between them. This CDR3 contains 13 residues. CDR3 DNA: TGTGCCAGCAGTGTCTCTATGAACACTGAAGCTTTCTTT. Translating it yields CASSVSMNTEAFF.

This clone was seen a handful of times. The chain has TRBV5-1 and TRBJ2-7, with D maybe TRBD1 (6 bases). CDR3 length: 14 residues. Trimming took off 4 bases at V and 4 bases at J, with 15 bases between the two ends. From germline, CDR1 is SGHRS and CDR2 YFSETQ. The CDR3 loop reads CASSPRAGEYEQYF. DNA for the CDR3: TGCGCCAGCAGCCCACGGGCAGGGGAGTACGAGCAGTACTTC.

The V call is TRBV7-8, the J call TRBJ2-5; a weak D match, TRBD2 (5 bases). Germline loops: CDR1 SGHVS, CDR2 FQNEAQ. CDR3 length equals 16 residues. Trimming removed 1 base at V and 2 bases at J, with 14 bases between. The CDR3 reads CASSLVPSAAQETQYF. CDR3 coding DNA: TGTGCCAGCAGCTTAGTACCTTCAGCGGCTCAAGAGACCCAGTACTTC.

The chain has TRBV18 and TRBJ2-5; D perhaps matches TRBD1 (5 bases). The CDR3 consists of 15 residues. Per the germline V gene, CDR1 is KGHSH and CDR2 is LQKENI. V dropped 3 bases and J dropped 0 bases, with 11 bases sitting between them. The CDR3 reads CASSPQTANQETQYF. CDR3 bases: TGTGCCAGCTCACCCCAGACAGCGAACCAAGAGACCCAGTACTTC.

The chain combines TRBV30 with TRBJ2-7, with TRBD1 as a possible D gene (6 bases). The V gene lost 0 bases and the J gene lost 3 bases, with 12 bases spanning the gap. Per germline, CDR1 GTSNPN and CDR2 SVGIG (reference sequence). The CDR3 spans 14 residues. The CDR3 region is CAWSVSYRVYEQYF. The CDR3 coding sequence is TGTGCCTGGAGTGTATCGTACAGGGTCTACGAGCAGTACTTC.

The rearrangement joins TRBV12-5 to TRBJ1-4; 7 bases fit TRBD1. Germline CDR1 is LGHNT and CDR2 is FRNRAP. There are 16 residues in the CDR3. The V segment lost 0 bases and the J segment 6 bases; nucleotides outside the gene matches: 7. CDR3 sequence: CASGLVLRGADEKLFF. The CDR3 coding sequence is TGTGCTAGTGGTTTGGTACTCAGGGGGGCGGATGAAAAACTGTTTTTT.

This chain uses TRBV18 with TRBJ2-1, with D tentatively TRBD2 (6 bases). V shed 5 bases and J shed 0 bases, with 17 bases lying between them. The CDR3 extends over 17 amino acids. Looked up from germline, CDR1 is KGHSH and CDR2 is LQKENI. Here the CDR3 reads CASSSGLLTSSYNEQFF. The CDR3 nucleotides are TGTGCCAGCTCATCGGGACTGCTGACTAGCTCCTACAATGAGCAGTTCTTC. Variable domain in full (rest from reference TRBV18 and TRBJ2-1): NAGVMQNPRHLVRRRGQEARLRCSPMKGHSHVYWYRQLPEEGLKFMVYLQKENIIDESGMPKERFSAEFPKEGPSILRIQQVVRGDSAAYFCASSSGLLTSSYNEQFFGPGTRLTVL.

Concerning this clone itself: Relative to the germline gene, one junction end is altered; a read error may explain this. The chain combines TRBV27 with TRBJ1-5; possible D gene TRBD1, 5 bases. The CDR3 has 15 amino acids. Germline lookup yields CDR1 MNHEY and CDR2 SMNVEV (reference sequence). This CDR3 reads CAGSSVGGGPQPQHF. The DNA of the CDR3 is TGTGCCGGCAGTTCGGTTGGGGGGGGACCTCAGCCCCAGCATTTT.

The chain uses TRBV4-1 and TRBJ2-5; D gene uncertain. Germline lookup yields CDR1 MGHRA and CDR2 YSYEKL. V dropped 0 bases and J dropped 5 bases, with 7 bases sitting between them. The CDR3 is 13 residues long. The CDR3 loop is CASSQDRWETQYF. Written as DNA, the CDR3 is TGCGCCAGCAGCCAAGATCGGTGGGAGACCCAGTACTTC.

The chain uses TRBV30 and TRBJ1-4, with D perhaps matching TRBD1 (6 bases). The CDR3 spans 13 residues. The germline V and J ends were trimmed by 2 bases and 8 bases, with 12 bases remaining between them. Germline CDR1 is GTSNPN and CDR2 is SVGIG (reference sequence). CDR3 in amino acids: CAWSPPGVEKLFF. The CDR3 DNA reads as TGTGCCTGGAGTCCTCCAGGGGTAGAAAAACTGTTTTTT.

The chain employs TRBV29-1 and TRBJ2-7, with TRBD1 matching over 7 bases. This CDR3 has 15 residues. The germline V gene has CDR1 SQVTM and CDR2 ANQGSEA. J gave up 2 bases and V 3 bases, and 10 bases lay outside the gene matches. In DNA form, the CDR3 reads TGCAGCGTTGAGGCTAAGACAGGGTTGACCTACGAGCAGTACTTC. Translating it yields CSVEAKTGLTYEQYF.

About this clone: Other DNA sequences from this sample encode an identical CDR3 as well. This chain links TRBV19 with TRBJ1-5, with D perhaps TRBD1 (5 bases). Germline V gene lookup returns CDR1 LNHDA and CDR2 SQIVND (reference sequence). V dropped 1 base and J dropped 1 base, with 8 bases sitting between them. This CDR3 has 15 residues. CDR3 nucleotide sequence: TGTGCCAGTAGTATAGGGGGGGGAAGCAATCAGCCCCAGCATTTT. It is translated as CASSIGGGSNQPQHF.

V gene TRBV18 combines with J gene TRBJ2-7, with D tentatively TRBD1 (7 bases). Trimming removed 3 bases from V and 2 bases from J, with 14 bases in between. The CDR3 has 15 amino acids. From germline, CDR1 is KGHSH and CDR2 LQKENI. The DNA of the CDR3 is TGTGCCAGCTCACCTGGAGGGGGCCCGCCCTACGAGCAGTACTTC. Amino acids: CASSPGGGPPYEQYF.

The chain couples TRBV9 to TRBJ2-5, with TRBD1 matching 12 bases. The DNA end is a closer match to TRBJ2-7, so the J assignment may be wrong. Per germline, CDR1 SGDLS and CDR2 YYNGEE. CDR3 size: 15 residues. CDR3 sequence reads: CASSIGTGGLYEQYF. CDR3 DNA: TGTGCCAGCAGCATAGGGACAGGGGGCCTTTACGAGCAGTACTTC.

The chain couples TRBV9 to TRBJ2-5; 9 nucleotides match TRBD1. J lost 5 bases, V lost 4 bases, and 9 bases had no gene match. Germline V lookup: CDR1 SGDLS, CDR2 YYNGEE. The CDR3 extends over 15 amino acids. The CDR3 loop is CASSLPGTGTETQYF. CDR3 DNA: TGTGCCAGCAGCCTCCCCGGGACAGGGACCGAGACCCAGTACTTC.